This T cell receptor beta chain was sequenced in a study of T cell responses to AZD1222 COVID-19 vaccine. About the research overall: Doses given second, at about 4 or about 12 weeks, were pooled.

TCRdb keeps only in-frame clones here, not all; method: immunoSEQ multiplex PCR. This sample has some 92,000 clones, with approximately 90% found just once. Germline CDR1 SEHNR, CDR2 FQNEAQ (reference sequence). The V end lost 4 bases, the J end lost 3 bases, and 12 bases lay between the germline ends. The CDR3 consists of 14 residues. The chain has TRBV7-9 and TRBJ2-5, with TRBD2 as a possible D gene (5 bases). The clonotype comes from an adult in good health. The sequencing here drew on peripheral blood, taken on day 0 of AZD1222 vaccination. The DNA of the CDR3 is TGTGCCAGCAGCTCCCCGCCAGCGGAAGAGACCCAGTACTTC. It codes for CASSSPPAEETQYF.